This T cell receptor beta chain was documented in a study of blood T cells in healthy people across ages. Overall study: About one barcoded beta molecule per two T cells was captured by template switching. Whole-study findings and limits: Older age coincided with a roughly linear decline in TCR beta diversity per million T cells. Correlation between TCR beta diversity and naive T cell percentage was strong.

V was clipped by 4 bases and J by 0 bases, with 10 bases between them. The CDR3 is 13 amino acids. Germline values: CDR1 SQVTM, CDR2 ANQGSEA. Donors each provided about 9.5 milliliters of peripheral blood. A word on this clonotype: Its specificity is not known.

Sample-barcoded 5' priming and a J-beta primer mix drove a second PCR of about 6 to 12 cycles. From the 5' RACE reads, TCRdb called clonotypes with MiXCR, one entry per CDR3 protein. The sample includes over 600,000 distinct CDR3 sequences, more than 50% of them seen just once. The chain combines TRBV29-1 with TRBJ2-7; no firm D call. This TCR came from a man aged 40-55 years in good health. Input material: blood. The DNA for the CDR3 is TGCAGCGTTGCAGCAAGCCTCTCCTACGAGCAGTACTTC. The encoded protein is CSVAASLSYEQYF.